The present TCR beta chain was sequenced within a study of siplizumab effects on memory and regulatory T cells. The study, taken as a whole, reports: Naive T cells were seen as more diverse than memory cells and as major alloresponse contributors. Most alloreactive clones went unmapped to unstimulated subsets; only a minor fraction mapped.

Sequences were generated from unstimulated naive, memory, effector memory and TEMRA subsets in a few donor pairs. TCR templates, around 100,000 per sample, were assayed. The method was immunoSEQ multiplex PCR; TCRdb's version includes in-frame clones alone and lacks a portion of them. Found here are around 58,000 clones, roughly 80% of them singletons; the top ten hold approximately 3.4%. Worth noting for this clone: Its antigen remains unknown.

Sequencing was carried out using memory CD4+ T cells sorted from blood. The receptor's source is a human donor in good health.

CDR3 sequence: CASSLAFAERQETQYF. The DNA for the CDR3 is TGTGCCAGCAGCTTGGCCTTCGCAGAGCGCCAAGAGACCCAGTACTTC. The chain links TRBV5-6 to TRBJ2-5; D is undetermined. Germline CDR1 and CDR2: SGHDT and YYEEEE. CDR3 length: 16 residues. Trimming stripped 0 bases from V and 1 base from J, with 13 bases between.